These 32 T cell receptor beta chains were sequenced from one sample in a study of T cell clones after liver transplantation. The assay was immunoSEQ multiplex PCR, and TCRdb's table has in-frame clones only and misses some. The sample carries around 20,000 clones, 75% to 90% recorded once. Sample: CD8+ T cells from blood, taken almost 47 months after liver transplant. The origin of the receptors is a human patient who received a liver transplant. The T cells may partly be graft donor cells.

The chain recombines TRBV5-8 with TRBJ2-7; 10 nucleotides agree with TRBD1. The CDR3 is made up of 14 amino acids. The V and J ends lost 2 bases and 5 bases, in that order; junction bases with no gene match: 4. Germline assignment: CDR1 SGHTS and CDR2 YDEGEE. The CDR3 sequence: CASSFGTGVHEQYF. The DNA of the CDR3 is TGTGCCAGCAGCTTCGGGACAGGGGTGCACGAGCAGTACTTC.

V is TRBV2 and J is TRBJ2-7; no firm D call. The germline CDR1 and CDR2 sequences are SNHLY and FYNNEI. The CDR3 has 11 amino acids. The V end was cut by 8 bases, the J end by 3 bases, with 8 bases between. CDR3 bases: TGTGCCAGCCATAGGGACTACGAGCAGTACTTC. Amino acid sequence: CASHRDYEQYF. Based on the CDR3 plus reference TRBV2 and TRBJ2-7, the full variable domain is EPEVTQTPSHQVTQMGQEVILRCVPISNHLYFYWYRQILGQKVEFLVSFYNNEISEKSEIFDDQFSVERPDGSNFTLKIRSTKLEDSAMYFCASHRDYEQYFGPGTRLTVT.

In this sample, this clone turned up once. The V and J genes are TRBV27 and TRBJ2-2; no firm D call. Germline V lookup: CDR1 MNHEY, CDR2 SMNVEV (reference sequence). V was trimmed by 7 bases and J by 7 bases, leaving 13 bases between them. The CDR3 totals 13 residues. The CDR3: CASTSWAGGELFF. Here the CDR3 DNA reads TGTGCCAGCACTTCTTGGGCTGGCGGGGAGCTGTTTTTT.

The gene calls are TRBV6-9 and TRBJ2-2, with a possible D match to TRBD2 (5 bases). This CDR3 is 16 amino acids long. Trimming took 2 bases from V and 0 from J, leaving 10 bases between them. The germline V gene encodes CDR1 MNHGY and CDR2 SVAAGI. CDR3 residues: CASSYRGAANTGELFF. CDR3 sequence (DNA): TGTGCCAGCAGTTATCGAGGAGCGGCGAACACCGGGGAGCTGTTTTTT.

This chain joins TRBV4-3 and TRBJ2-1; 8 nucleotides agree with TRBD1. With V trimmed by 0 bases and J by 3 bases, 4 bases remained unmatched. The CDR3 contains 16 residues. CDR1 is LGHNA, CDR2 YSLEER, per germline. The DNA of the CDR3 is TGCGCCAGCAGCCAAGATGACAGGGGTTACTACAATGAGCAGTTCTTC. Protein sequence: CASSQDDRGYYNEQFF.

This clone has only one observation. V gene TRBV10-1 combines with J gene TRBJ2-7, with TRBD2 matching 8 bases. The J segment lost 3 bases and the V segment lost 0 bases, leaving 7 bases of the junction unmatched. The CDR3 contains 16 residues. Germline V CDR1 and CDR2: WNHNN, SYGVQD (reference sequence). The CDR3 reads CASSESTGGPHYEQYF. Here the CDR3 DNA reads TGCGCCAGCAGTGAGTCGACGGGAGGGCCTCACTACGAGCAGTACTTC.

This sequence joins TRBV7-6 and TRBJ2-3; 7 bases are shared with TRBD2. After removal of 6 bases from V and 1 base from J, the junction contained 7 bases not matched to a gene. The length of the CDR3 is 15 residues. CDR1 is SGHVS and CDR2 is FNYEAQ in the germline V gene. In DNA form, the CDR3 reads TGTGCCAGCAGACGGGGGGTAGGGGGCACAGATACGCAGTATTTT. Translation gives CASRRGVGGTDTQYF.

This clone showed up just once. V and J are TRBV14 and TRBJ1-1; the D gene is possibly TRBD1 (5 bases). This CDR3 is built from 15 residues. The V end was cut by 0 bases, the J end by 3 bases, with 11 bases between. CDR1 and CDR2 (germline): SGHDN, FVKESK. As DNA, the CDR3 is TGTGCCAGCAGCCAAGACGATGGGGGGTACACTGAAGCTTTCTTT. Amino acids: CASSQDDGGYTEAFF.

The chain couples TRBV5-1 to TRBJ1-1, with 8 bases aligning to TRBD1. This CDR3 contains 14 residues. Germline V lookup: CDR1 SGHRS, CDR2 YFSETQ. Trimming took 6 bases from V and 4 from J; bases not matched to a gene: 8. The CDR3 loop reads CASTWGQGATEAFF. In nucleotides, the CDR3 is TGCGCCAGCACCTGGGGGCAGGGGGCCACTGAAGCTTTCTTT.

This clone is large (0.1 to 1%) in the sample. The rearrangement links TRBV2 to TRBJ1-5; D gene ambiguous. The V and J ends lost 2 bases and 3 bases respectively, with 8 bases between them. The CDR3 has 14 amino acids. Germline V gene lookup returns CDR1 SNHLY and CDR2 FYNNEI. CDR3 amino acids: CASSESHNNQPQHF. The CDR3 coding sequence is TGTGCCAGCAGTGAATCCCACAACAATCAGCCCCAGCATTTT.

The chain employs TRBV28 and TRBJ2-1; D may correspond to TRBD1 or TRBD2 (5 bases each). This CDR3 has 15 amino acids. Between the trimmed V and J ends, which lost 7 bases and 6 bases, there was a span of 19 bases. The germline CDR1 and CDR2 sequences are MDHEN and SYDVKM. CDR3 coding DNA: TGTGCCAGCATCCCTCGACCGAGGGACCTCAATGAGCAGTTCTTC. It codes for CASIPRPRDLNEQFF.

The J gene is TRBJ2-2, the V gene TRBV29-1, with D unclear. Germline V gene lookup returns CDR1 SQVTM and CDR2 ANQGSEA. Deletions cut 5 bases from V and 8 bases from J, with 12 bases between. CDR3 length: 12 residues. For the CDR3, the DNA is TGCAGCGTTTTAAGCCAATCGGGGGAGCTGTTTTTT. Its translation: CSVLSQSGELFF.

V gene TRBV28 combines with J gene TRBJ2-3; a weak D match, TRBD1 (5 bases). This CDR3 is built from 14 residues. V lost 7 bases to trimming and J lost 2 bases, with 13 bases between them. Germline V lookup: CDR1 MDHEN, CDR2 SYDVKM. The CDR3 DNA follows: TGTGCCAGCAAAGGCGGCAGGGACACAGATACGCAGTATTTT. This translates into CASKGGRDTDTQYF.

The chain links TRBV7-6 to TRBJ2-6; D possibly uses TRBD1 or TRBD2 (6 bases each). CDR1 is SGHVS, CDR2 FNYEAQ, per germline. V lost 4 bases, J lost 0 bases, and 16 bases lay in between. This CDR3 region has 18 residues. This CDR3 reads CASSWDTEGSSGANVLTF. The CDR3 DNA reads TGTGCCAGCAGCTGGGACACGGAGGGGTCCTCTGGGGCCAACGTCCTGACTTTC.

V gene TRBV27 combines with J gene TRBJ1-2, with TRBD1 matching over 8 bases. The V gene end was trimmed by 4 bases and the J gene end by 4 bases; junction bases not matched to a gene: 5. In germline, CDR1 is MNHEY, CDR2 SMNVEV (reference sequence). The CDR3 loop spans 14 amino acids. In DNA, the CDR3 is TGTGCCAGCAGTTCACTCCAGGGGGCCTATGGCTACACCTTC. It encodes CASSSLQGAYGYTF.

This chain uses TRBV28 with TRBJ2-1, with unresolved D. The CDR3 has 11 residues. The germline CDR1 and CDR2 sequences are MDHEN and SYDVKM. The ends were cut back, 6 bases at V and 4 bases at J, with 4 bases in the middle. The chain's CDR3 is CASSPYNEQFF. In DNA, the CDR3 is TGTGCCAGCAGCCCTTACAATGAGCAGTTCTTC.

This chain joins TRBV11-1 and TRBJ2-2; the D gene is possibly TRBD1 (6 bases). Trimming pared 8 bases from V and 4 bases from J, leaving 8 bases between. From germline, CDR1 is SGHAT and CDR2 FQDESV (reference sequence). The CDR3 totals 12 residues. The CDR3 sequence is CASGQTTGELFF. CDR3 nucleotides: TGTGCCAGCGGACAGACCACCGGGGAGCTGTTTTTT.

The genes are TRBV7-9 and TRBJ1-1, with TRBD1 matching 10 bases. The CDR3 extends over 14 amino acids. Germline CDR1 and CDR2: SEHNR and FQNEAQ (reference sequence). J gave up 6 bases and V 5 bases, and 6 bases lay outside the gene matches. The CDR3 region is CASSLDRGPAEAFF. CDR3 nucleotide sequence: TGTGCCAGCAGCCTAGACAGGGGGCCCGCTGAAGCTTTCTTT.

This sequence joins TRBV27 and TRBJ1-1; possibly TRBD1 for D (5 bases). CDR1 and CDR2 (germline): MNHEY, SMNVEV (reference sequence). With 4 bases removed from V and 0 bases from J, the gap between germline ends came to 9 bases. This CDR3 has 14 amino acids. This chain's CDR3 is CASSWRTMNTEAFF. The DNA of the CDR3 is TGTGCCAGCAGTTGGAGGACAATGAACACTGAAGCTTTCTTT.

This clone has a single count. The chain couples TRBV12-5 to TRBJ2-7; perhaps TRBD1 as D (6 bases). From germline, CDR1 is LGHNT and CDR2 FRNRAP. Between the trimmed V and J ends, which lost 6 bases and 7 bases, there was a span of 13 bases. The CDR3 is 12 amino acids. The CDR3 DNA reads as TGTGCTAGTGGCTTAGGGGGACGGGAGCAGTACTTC. Translated: CASGLGGREQYF.

The chain links TRBV18 to TRBJ1-5; D call uncertain. The CDR3 totals 15 residues. The V end was cut by 6 bases, the J end by 0 bases, with 12 bases between. Germline assignment: CDR1 KGHSH and CDR2 LQKENI. For the CDR3, the DNA is TGTGCCAGCTCCCCGGCCCCTTATAGCAATCAGCCCCAGCATTTT. Its translation is CASSPAPYSNQPQHF. The full variable domain, with the rest looked up from reference TRBV18 and TRBJ1-5, is NAGVMQNPRHLVRRRGQEARLRCSPMKGHSHVYWYRQLPEEGLKFMVYLQKENIIDESGMPKERFSAEFPKEGPSILRIQQVVRGDSAAYFCASSPAPYSNQPQHFGDGTRLSIL.

The J gene is TRBJ1-1, the V gene TRBV5-1; D gene uncertain. Looked up from germline, CDR1 is SGHRS and CDR2 is YFSETQ. CDR3 length: 14 residues. V lost 6 bases to trimming and J lost 4 bases, with 16 bases between them. CDR3 sequence: CASTPGPGSTEAFF. The DNA of the CDR3 is TGCGCCAGCACACCCGGACCGGGATCCACTGAAGCTTTCTTT.

This CDR3 is CASSLTGSNQPQHF. CDR3 nucleotide sequence: TGTGCCAGCAGCCTCACAGGGAGCAATCAGCCCCAGCATTTT. The V gene is TRBV2, the J gene TRBJ1-5; tentative D call: TRBD1 (6 bases). This CDR3 region has 14 residues. The germline gives CDR1 SNHLY, CDR2 FYNNEI. The V and J ends lost 6 bases and 1 base respectively, with 10 bases between them.

The sample holds a few counts of this clone. The CDR3 region is CSVEEYGYTF. The CDR3 coding sequence is TGCAGCGTTGAGGAGTATGGCTACACCTTC. The genes are TRBV29-1 and TRBJ1-2, with D unresolved. Trimming took off 3 bases at V and 5 bases at J, with 4 bases between the two ends. The CDR3 runs 10 residues. CDR1 and CDR2 from the germline V gene are SQVTM and ANQGSEA.

This clone was detected only once. The rearrangement uses TRBV9 and TRBJ2-3; 13 bases fit TRBD2. From germline, CDR1 is SGDLS and CDR2 YYNGEE. This CDR3 comprises 16 residues. V gave up 3 bases and J gave up 5 bases; unmatched junction bases: 6. The DNA of the CDR3 is TGTGCCAGCAGCGCCGGACTAGCGGGAGTCGTAGATACGCAGTATTTT. Translated, it gives CASSAGLAGVVDTQYF.

The CDR3, as DNA: TGTGCCAGCAGCCCTTCTAGCAATCAGCCCCAGCATTTT. Its protein product is CASSPSSNQPQHF. The chain recombines TRBV6-6 with TRBJ1-5; D remains ambiguous. Between the trimmed V and J ends, which lost 6 bases and 0 bases, there was a span of 6 bases. Per germline, CDR1 MNHNY and CDR2 SVGAGI (reference sequence). CDR3 length equals 13 residues.

The V gene is TRBV28, the J gene TRBJ2-7; D is ambiguous. Per germline, CDR1 MDHEN and CDR2 SYDVKM. The CDR3 totals 15 residues. Between the trimmed V and J ends, which lost 3 bases and 6 bases, there was a span of 18 bases. The CDR3 loop reads CASSFNLILVREQYF. CDR3 DNA: TGTGCCAGCAGTTTTAACTTAATCCTTGTGCGCGAGCAGTACTTC.

V usage is TRBV5-4 and J usage is TRBJ1-1, with D unresolved. The CDR3 covers 13 residues. With 0 bases removed from V and 8 bases from J, the gap between germline ends came to 11 bases. Germline V CDR1 and CDR2: SGHNT, YYREEE (reference sequence). The CDR3: CASSLDGSLEAFF. CDR3 sequence (DNA): TGTGCCAGCAGCTTGGACGGCAGTTTAGAAGCTTTCTTT.

The chain has TRBV4-3 and TRBJ2-7; D not resolved. The CDR3 length is 16 residues. Germline lookup yields CDR1 LGHNA and CDR2 YSLEER. Trimming took off 0 bases at V and 0 bases at J, with 12 bases between the two ends. The CDR3 region has the DNA TGCGCCAGCAGCCAAGATCAACCGGCGAACTCCTACGAGCAGTACTTC. As protein: CASSQDQPANSYEQYF.

This chain joins TRBV19 and TRBJ2-1; 11 bases fit TRBD2. The ends lost 5 bases at V and 7 bases at J; junction bases unmatched: 7. The CDR3 is 15 amino acids. From germline, CDR1 is LNHDA and CDR2 SQIVND (reference sequence). The chain's CDR3 is CASSLTSGRGNEQFF. Written as DNA, the CDR3 is TGTGCCAGTAGTTTAACTAGCGGGAGAGGGAATGAGCAGTTCTTC.

V gene TRBV7-9 combines with J gene TRBJ1-5; 7 bases are a match to TRBD1. V was pared by 5 bases and J by 5 bases, with 12 bases of the junction left unmatched. The CDR3 has 16 residues. Germline loops: CDR1 SEHNR, CDR2 FQNEAQ (reference sequence). Written as DNA, the CDR3 is TGTGCCAGCAGCCCAGGGGGGCGTATCGAGGATCAGCCCCAGCATTTT. Its translation is CASSPGGRIEDQPQHF. The full variable domain, rest sourced from reference TRBV7-9 and TRBJ1-5, is DTGVSQNPRHKITKRGQNVTFRCDPISEHNRLYWYRQTLGQGPEFLTYFQNEAQLEKSRLLSDRFSAERPKGSFSTLEIQRTEQGDSAMYLCASSPGGRIEDQPQHFGDGTRLSIL.

The chain carries TRBV5-1 and TRBJ2-7; 8 nucleotides line up with TRBD1. Germline trimming cut 4 bases from V and 2 bases from J; bases unmatched to any gene: 8. Germline V gives CDR1 SGHRS, CDR2 YFSETQ. The CDR3 spans 15 residues. CDR3 coding DNA: TGCGCCAGCAGCCTACCGGGACAGGAGACCTACGAGCAGTACTTC. It specifies CASSLPGQETYEQYF.